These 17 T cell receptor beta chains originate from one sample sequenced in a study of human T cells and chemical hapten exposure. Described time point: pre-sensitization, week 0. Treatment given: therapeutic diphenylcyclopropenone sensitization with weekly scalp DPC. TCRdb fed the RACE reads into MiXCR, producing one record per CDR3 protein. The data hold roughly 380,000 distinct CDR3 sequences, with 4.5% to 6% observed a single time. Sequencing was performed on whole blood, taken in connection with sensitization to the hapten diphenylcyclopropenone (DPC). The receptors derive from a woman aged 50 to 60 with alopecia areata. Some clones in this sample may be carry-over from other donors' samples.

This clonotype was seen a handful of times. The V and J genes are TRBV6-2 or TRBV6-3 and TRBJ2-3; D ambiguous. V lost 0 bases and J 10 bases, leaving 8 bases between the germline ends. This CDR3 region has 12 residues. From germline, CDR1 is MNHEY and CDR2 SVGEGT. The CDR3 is CASSYSSAPQYF. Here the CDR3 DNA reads TGTGCCAGCAGTTACTCTTCTGCCCCGCAGTATTTT.

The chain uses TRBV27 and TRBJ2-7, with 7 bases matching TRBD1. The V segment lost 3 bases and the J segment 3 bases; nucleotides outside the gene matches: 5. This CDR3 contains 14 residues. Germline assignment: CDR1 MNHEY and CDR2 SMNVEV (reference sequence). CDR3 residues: CASSLQTGNYEQYF. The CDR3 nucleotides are TGTGCCAGCAGTTTGCAGACAGGGAACTACGAGCAGTACTTC.

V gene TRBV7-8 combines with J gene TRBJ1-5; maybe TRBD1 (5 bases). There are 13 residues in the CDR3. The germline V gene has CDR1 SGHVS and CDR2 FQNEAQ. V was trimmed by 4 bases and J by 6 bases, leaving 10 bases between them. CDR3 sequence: CASSSSGSQPQHF. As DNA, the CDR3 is TGTGCCAGCAGCTCCTCAGGGAGTCAGCCCCAGCATTTT.

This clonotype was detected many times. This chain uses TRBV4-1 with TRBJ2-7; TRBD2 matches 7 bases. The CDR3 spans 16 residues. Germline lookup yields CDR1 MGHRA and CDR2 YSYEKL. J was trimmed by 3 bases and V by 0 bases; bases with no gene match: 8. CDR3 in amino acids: CASSQEPAGPYYEQYF. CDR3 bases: TGCGCCAGCAGCCAAGAGCCAGCGGGGCCCTACTACGAGCAGTACTTC.

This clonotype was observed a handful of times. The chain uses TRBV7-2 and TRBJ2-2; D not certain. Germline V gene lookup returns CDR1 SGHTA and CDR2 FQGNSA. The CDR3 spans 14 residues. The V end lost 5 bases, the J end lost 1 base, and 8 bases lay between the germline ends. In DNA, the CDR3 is TGTGCCAGCAGCCCCCGAAGGAACACCGGGGAGCTGTTTTTT. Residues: CASSPRRNTGELFF.

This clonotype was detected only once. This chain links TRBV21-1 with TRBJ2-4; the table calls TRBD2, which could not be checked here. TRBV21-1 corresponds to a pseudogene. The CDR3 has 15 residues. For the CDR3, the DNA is TGTGCCAGCAGCAATCACGGCGGCCGAATCTTATCGGGGACTTTC. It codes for CASSNHGGRILSGTF.

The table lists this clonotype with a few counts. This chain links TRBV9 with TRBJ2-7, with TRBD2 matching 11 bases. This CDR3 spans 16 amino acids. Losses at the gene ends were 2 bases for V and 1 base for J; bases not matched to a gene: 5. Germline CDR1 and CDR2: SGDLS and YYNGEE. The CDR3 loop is CASSVGLAALSYEQYF. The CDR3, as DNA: TGTGCCAGCAGCGTGGGACTAGCGGCCCTATCCTACGAGCAGTACTTC. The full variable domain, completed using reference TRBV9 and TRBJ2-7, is DSGVTQTPKHLITATGQRVTLRCSPRSGDLSVYWYQQSLDQGLQFLIQYYNGEERAKGNILERFSAQQFPDLHSELNLSSLELGDSALYFCASSVGLAALSYEQYFGPGTRLTVT.

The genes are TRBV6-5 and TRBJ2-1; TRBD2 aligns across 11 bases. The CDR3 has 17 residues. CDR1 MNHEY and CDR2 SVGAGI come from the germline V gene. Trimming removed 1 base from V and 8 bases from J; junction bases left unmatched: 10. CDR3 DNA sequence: TGTGCCAGCAGTTACTTAGTCCTAGCGGGAGGCGGGGATGAGCAGTTCTTC. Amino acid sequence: CASSYLVLAGGGDEQFF.

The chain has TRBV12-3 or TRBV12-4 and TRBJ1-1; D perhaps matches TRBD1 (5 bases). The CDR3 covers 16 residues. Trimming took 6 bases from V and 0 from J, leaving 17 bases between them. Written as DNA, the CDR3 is TGTGCCAGCAGCCGGGGGTCAGGTCTCATGAACACTGAAGCTTTCTTT. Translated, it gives CASSRGSGLMNTEAFF.

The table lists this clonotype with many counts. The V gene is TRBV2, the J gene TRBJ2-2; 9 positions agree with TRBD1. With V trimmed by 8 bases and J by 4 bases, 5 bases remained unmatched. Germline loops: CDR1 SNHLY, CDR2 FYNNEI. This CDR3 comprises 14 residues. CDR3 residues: CASRGQGFTGELFF. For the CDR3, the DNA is TGTGCCAGCCGGGGACAGGGATTCACCGGGGAGCTGTTTTTT.

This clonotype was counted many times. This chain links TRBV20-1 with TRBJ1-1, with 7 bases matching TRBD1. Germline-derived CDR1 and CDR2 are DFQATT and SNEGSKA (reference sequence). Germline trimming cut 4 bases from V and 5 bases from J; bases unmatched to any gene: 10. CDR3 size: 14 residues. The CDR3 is CSATTRTGGTEAFF. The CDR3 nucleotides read TGCAGTGCTACTACCAGGACAGGCGGGACTGAAGCTTTCTTT.

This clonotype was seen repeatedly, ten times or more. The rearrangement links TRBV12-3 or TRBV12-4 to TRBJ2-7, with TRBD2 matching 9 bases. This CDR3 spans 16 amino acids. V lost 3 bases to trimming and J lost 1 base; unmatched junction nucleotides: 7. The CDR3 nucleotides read TGTGCCAGCAGTTTTAGGAGCGGGAGGCCTTCCTACGAGCAGTACTTC. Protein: CASSFRSGRPSYEQYF.

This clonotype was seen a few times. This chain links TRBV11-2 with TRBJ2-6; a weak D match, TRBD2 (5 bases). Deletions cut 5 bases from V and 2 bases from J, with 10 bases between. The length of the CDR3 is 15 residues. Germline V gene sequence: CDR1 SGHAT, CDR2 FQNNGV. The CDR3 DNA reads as TGTGCCAGCAGCCCGGGGTTCGCTGGGGCCAACGTCCTGACTTTC. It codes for CASSPGFAGANVLTF. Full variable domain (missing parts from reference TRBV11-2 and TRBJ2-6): EAGVAQSPRYKIIEKRQSVAFWCNPISGHATLYWYQQILGQGPKLLIQFQNNGVVDDSQLPKDRFSAERLKGVDSTLKIQPAKLEDSAVYLCASSPGFAGANVLTFGAGSRLTVL.

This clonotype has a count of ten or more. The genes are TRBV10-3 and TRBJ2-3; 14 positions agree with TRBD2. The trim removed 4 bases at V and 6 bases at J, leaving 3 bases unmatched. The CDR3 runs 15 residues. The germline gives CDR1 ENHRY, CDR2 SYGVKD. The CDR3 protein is CAISGLAGGRDTQYF. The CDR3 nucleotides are TGTGCCATCAGTGGACTAGCGGGAGGGCGGGATACGCAGTATTTT.

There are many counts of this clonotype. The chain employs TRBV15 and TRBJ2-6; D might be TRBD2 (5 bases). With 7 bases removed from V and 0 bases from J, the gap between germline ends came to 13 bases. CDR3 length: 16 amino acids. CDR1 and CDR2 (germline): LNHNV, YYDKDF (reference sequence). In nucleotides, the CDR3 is TGTGCCACCATAAAGGGAGTTAGCTCTGGGGCCAACGTCCTGACTTTC. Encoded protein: CATIKGVSSGANVLTF.

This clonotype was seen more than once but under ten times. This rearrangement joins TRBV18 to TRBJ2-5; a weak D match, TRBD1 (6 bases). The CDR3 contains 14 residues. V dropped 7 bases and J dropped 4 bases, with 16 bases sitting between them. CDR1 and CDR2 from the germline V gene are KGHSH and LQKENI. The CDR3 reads CASLINRAPETQYF. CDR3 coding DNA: TGTGCCAGCTTGATTAACAGGGCGCCAGAGACCCAGTACTTC.

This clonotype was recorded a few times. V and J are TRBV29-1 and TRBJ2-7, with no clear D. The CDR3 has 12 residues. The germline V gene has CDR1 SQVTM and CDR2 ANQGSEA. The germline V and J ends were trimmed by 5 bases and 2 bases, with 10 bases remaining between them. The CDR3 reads CSVLQNAYEQYF. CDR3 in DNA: TGCAGCGTTCTCCAGAACGCCTACGAGCAGTACTTC.